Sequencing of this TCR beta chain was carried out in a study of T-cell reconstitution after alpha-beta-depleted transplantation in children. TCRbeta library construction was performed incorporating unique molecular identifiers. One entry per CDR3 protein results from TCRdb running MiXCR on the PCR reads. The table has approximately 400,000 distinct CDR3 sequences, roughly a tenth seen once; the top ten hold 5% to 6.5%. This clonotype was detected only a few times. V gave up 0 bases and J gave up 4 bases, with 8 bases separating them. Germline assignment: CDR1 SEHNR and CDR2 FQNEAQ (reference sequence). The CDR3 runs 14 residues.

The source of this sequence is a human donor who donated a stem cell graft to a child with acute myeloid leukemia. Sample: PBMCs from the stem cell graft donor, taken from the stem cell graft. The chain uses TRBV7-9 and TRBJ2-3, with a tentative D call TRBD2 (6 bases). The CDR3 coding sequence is TGTGCCAGCAGCTTAGCCATAGCGGCAGATACGCAGTATTTT. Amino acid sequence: CASSLAIAADTQYF.